The 23 T cell receptor beta chains below all came from one sample that was sequenced in a study of memory CD4+ T cells and cytomegalovirus serostatus (dated by TCRdb to the late 2010s). The receptor library was made with the immunoSEQ multiplex PCR assay. TCRdb retrieved this table from immuneACCESS and kept in-frame rearrangements only. Not all clones are present; in checked studies, unresolved V genes account for under half, and no reason is known for the remainder. Recorded for this sample are tens of thousands of clones; roughly 84% of them occurred a single time. The ten largest account for roughly 0.5% of the sample. A FACSAria II was used to sort memory CD4+ T cells, defined as single viable CD3+CD4+CD8-CD45RO+ cells. Sequencing was performed on memory CD4+ T cells from blood. These receptors came from an adult in good health and CMV-seronegative. Some clones in this sample may be carry-over from other donors' samples.

This chain links TRBV11-2 with TRBJ1-5; possibly TRBD1 for D (5 bases). Germline V CDR1 and CDR2: SGHAT, FQNNGV. V was clipped by 2 bases and J by 3 bases, with 11 bases between them. CDR3 length: 15 amino acids. CDR3 amino acids: CASSLRGGTNQPQHF. CDR3 bases: TGTGCCAGCAGCTTAAGGGGAGGGACCAATCAGCCCCAGCATTTT.

The genes are TRBV15 and TRBJ2-7; no clear D. The CDR3 is made up of 14 amino acids. The V gene lost 0 bases and the J gene lost 7 bases, with 13 bases spanning the gap. Per germline, CDR1 LNHNV and CDR2 YYDKDF (reference sequence). The CDR3 protein is CATSRDRVGGEQYF. CDR3 nucleotides: TGTGCCACCAGCAGAGATAGAGTAGGCGGTGAGCAGTACTTC. The full variable domain, its missing parts supplied by reference TRBV15 and TRBJ2-7, is DAMVIQNPRYQVTQFGKPVTLSCSQTLNHNVMYWYQQKSSQAPKLLFHYYDKDFNNEADTPDNFQSRRPNTSFCFLDIRSPGLGDTAMYLCATSRDRVGGEQYFGPGTRLTVT.

The chain uses TRBV9 and TRBJ1-1; D may be TRBD1 (6 bases). CDR3 length: 14 amino acids. Germline CDR1 reads SGDLS; CDR2 reads YYNGEE. Trimming took off 3 bases at V and 4 bases at J, with 13 bases between the two ends. CDR3 sequence reads: CASSAYRAGTEAFF. DNA for the CDR3: TGTGCCAGCAGCGCCTACAGGGCTGGCACTGAAGCTTTCTTT.

The rearrangement links TRBV7-3 to TRBJ1-6, with a possible D match to TRBD1 (5 bases). Germline CDR1 and CDR2: SGHTA and FQGTGA. This CDR3 is 13 amino acids long. V was trimmed by 4 bases and J by 14 bases, leaving 15 bases between them. The CDR3 sequence: CASSSDSLGALHF. CDR3 sequence (DNA): TGTGCCAGCAGCTCTGACTCTTTGGGGGCCCTCCACTTT.

The chain couples TRBV7-9 to TRBJ2-7, with 7 bases fitting TRBD1. CDR3 length: 13 residues. V gave up 1 base and J gave up 6 bases; unmatched junction bases: 3. Germline values: CDR1 SEHNR, CDR2 FQNEAQ (reference sequence). The CDR3 DNA reads TGTGCCAGCAGCTTAGGGGCAGGGGGCGAGCAGTACTTC. Its protein is CASSLGAGGEQYF.

The V call is TRBV11-1, the J call TRBJ2-7; no definite D call. CDR3 length: 12 amino acids. V gave up 2 bases and J gave up 4 bases, with 6 bases separating them. Germline V lookup: CDR1 SGHAT, CDR2 FQDESV (reference sequence). The CDR3 DNA is TGTGCCAGCAGCTTAAAAGGTTACGAGCAGTACTTC. Translating it yields CASSLKGYEQYF.

The chain carries TRBV29-1 and TRBJ2-1; either TRBD1 or TRBD2 may supply D (6 bases each). Between the trimmed V and J ends, which lost 7 bases and 6 bases, there was a span of 16 bases. The CDR3 is 13 amino acids. The germline V gene encodes CDR1 SQVTM and CDR2 ANQGSEA. The CDR3 region is CSAIGGGGNEQFF. CDR3 sequence (DNA): TGCAGCGCAATAGGGGGAGGTGGCAATGAGCAGTTCTTC.

J is TRBJ2-7 and V is TRBV15, with 9 bases identical to TRBD1. The CDR3 runs 17 residues. The germline CDR1 and CDR2 sequences are LNHNV and YYDKDF (reference sequence). The junction had 13 bases not matched to a gene; V was cut back by 1 base and J by 6 bases. The CDR3 nucleotides are TGTGCCACCAGCAGAGTTAATACGGGACAGGGACGACGCGAGCAGTACTTC. It is translated as CATSRVNTGQGRREQYF.

The chain is built from TRBV27 and TRBJ2-3; D remains ambiguous. V lost 3 bases and J lost 3, with 7 bases in between. From germline, CDR1 is MNHEY and CDR2 SMNVEV (reference sequence). This CDR3 contains 13 residues. In DNA form, the CDR3 reads TGTGCCAGCAGTTTGTATCCTACAGATACGCAGTATTTT. It translates to CASSLYPTDTQYF.

The chain carries TRBV30 and TRBJ1-3; 7 bases align to TRBD1. This CDR3 has 13 residues. Germline CDR1 GTSNPN, CDR2 SVGIG (reference sequence). V shed 3 bases, J shed 3 bases, and the junction held 2 bases outside the gene matches. The CDR3 DNA is TGTGCCTGGAGCCACAGGGGTGGAAACACCATATATTTT. It translates to CAWSHRGGNTIYF.

This chain uses TRBV27 with TRBJ2-7; unclear D gene. The germline V gene has CDR1 MNHEY and CDR2 SMNVEV (reference sequence). V lost 3 bases to trimming and J lost 2 bases, with 14 bases between them. This CDR3 contains 15 residues. The CDR3 region has the DNA TGTGCCAGCAGTTTGGAGTACCCGGGTCCCTACGAGCAGTACTTC. Amino acids: CASSLEYPGPYEQYF.

This chain links TRBV28 with TRBJ1-5, with 9 nucleotides matching TRBD1. Germline trimming cut 4 bases from V and 4 bases from J; bases unmatched to any gene: 2. The CDR3 is 14 amino acids. Per germline, CDR1 MDHEN and CDR2 SYDVKM. The CDR3 region has the DNA TGTGCCAGCAGTTGGGGGACAGGGAATCAGCCCCAGCATTTT. Its protein product is CASSWGTGNQPQHF.

V is TRBV18 and J is TRBJ1-6; D not resolved. This CDR3 is built from 13 residues. Trimming cost V 8 bases and J 8 bases, with 13 bases left between them. Per germline, CDR1 KGHSH and CDR2 LQKENI. The CDR3 protein is CASHRGDDSPLHF. In nucleotides, the CDR3 is TGTGCCAGCCACCGCGGGGATGATTCACCCCTCCACTTT.

The rearrangement links TRBV29-1 to TRBJ2-7; TRBD2 matches 7 bases. Unmatched junction bases numbered 11, after V lost 6 bases and J lost 6 bases. The CDR3 is made up of 13 amino acids. CDR1 and CDR2 from the germline V gene are SQVTM and ANQGSEA. The CDR3 nucleotides are TGCAGCGTCCTACTAGCGTTATCGGGCGAGCAGTACTTC. Amino acid sequence: CSVLLALSGEQYF.

The J gene is TRBJ2-1, the V gene TRBV6-6; D remains unclear. The germline V gene has CDR1 MNHNY and CDR2 SVGAGI (reference sequence). V gave up 6 bases and J gave up 8 bases, with 17 bases separating them. The CDR3 consists of 14 residues. The CDR3, as DNA: TGTGCCAGCAGCCAAGGATCTAGGGTCCATGAGCAGTTCTTC. It codes for CASSQGSRVHEQFF.

This chain connects TRBV13 to TRBJ2-5; 9 bases fit TRBD2. There are 16 residues in the CDR3. With 3 bases clipped from V and 1 base from J, the junction kept 6 bases outside the gene matches. CDR1 and CDR2 (germline): PRHDT, FYEKMQ (reference sequence). The CDR3 sequence: CASSFGGRAGQETQYF. The CDR3 coding sequence is TGTGCCAGCAGCTTCGGCGGGAGGGCCGGCCAAGAGACCCAGTACTTC. The full variable domain, with the rest looked up from reference TRBV13 and TRBJ2-5, is AAGVIQSPRHLIKEKRETATLKCYPIPRHDTVYWYQQGPGQDPQFLISFYEKMQSDKGSIPDRFSAQQFSDYHSELNMSSLELGDSALYFCASSFGGRAGQETQYFGPGTRLLVL.

CDR3 sequence reads: CASSQGGQGGTDTQYF. The CDR3 DNA sequence: TGTGCCAGCAGCCAAGGAGGACAGGGGGGCACAGATACGCAGTATTTT. This chain links TRBV14 with TRBJ2-3; TRBD1 matches 10 bases. J was trimmed by 1 base and V by 1 base; bases with no gene match: 2. CDR3 length: 16 residues. Looked up from germline, CDR1 is SGHDN and CDR2 is FVKESK.

The CDR3 DNA reads TGTGCCTGGAGAAGGACATCGGAGAATTCACCCCTCCACTTT. Translation gives CAWRRTSENSPLHF. The genes are TRBV30 and TRBJ1-6, with D possibly TRBD1 on 5 matching bases. V was clipped by 3 bases and J by 7 bases, with 13 bases between them. CDR1 GTSNPN and CDR2 SVGIG come from the germline V gene (reference sequence). The CDR3 sequence is 14 residues long.

The chain employs TRBV4-1 and TRBJ2-1; D uncertain. V lost 4 bases and J lost 7, with 14 bases in between. CDR1 is MGHRA, CDR2 YSYEKL, per germline. The CDR3 contains 14 residues. This CDR3 reads CASSPYLQRNEQFF. The CDR3 DNA follows: TGCGCCAGCAGCCCGTACTTGCAAAGGAATGAGCAGTTCTTC.

The V gene is TRBV6-5, the J gene TRBJ2-1; D call uncertain. This CDR3 comprises 16 residues. Deletions cut 2 bases from V and 4 bases from J, with 15 bases between. Germline V CDR1 and CDR2: MNHEY, SVGAGI. DNA of the CDR3: TGTGCCAGCAGTTACGATTGGCAAATTCTATACAATGAGCAGTTCTTC. Its protein is CASSYDWQILYNEQFF.

The chain employs TRBV20-1 and TRBJ2-1, with TRBD2 matching 8 bases. From germline, CDR1 is DFQATT and CDR2 SNEGSKA (reference sequence). The CDR3 spans 11 residues. The V gene end was trimmed by 3 bases and the J gene end by 15 bases; junction bases not matched to a gene: 7. The DNA of the CDR3 is TGCAGTGCTAGTTGGGGACTAGTCTCGTTCTTC. Its translation: CSASWGLVSFF.

V and J are TRBV5-1 and TRBJ2-1; tentative D call: TRBD2 (6 bases). This CDR3 comprises 15 residues. Trimming pared 3 bases from V and 0 bases from J, leaving 10 bases between. CDR1 SGHRS and CDR2 YFSETQ come from the germline V gene. This CDR3 is CASSSGLSSYNEQFF. The CDR3 DNA reads TGCGCCAGCAGCTCGGGACTGAGCTCCTACAATGAGCAGTTCTTC.

V usage is TRBV30 and J usage is TRBJ1-2; D is undetermined. The CDR3 runs to 10 residues. Germline V lookup: CDR1 GTSNPN, CDR2 SVGIG (reference sequence). The V gene lost 3 bases and the J gene lost 5 bases, with 4 bases spanning the gap. For the CDR3, the DNA is TGTGCCTGGAGGGCTTATGGCTACACCTTC. Translation gives CAWRAYGYTF.